A single sample is the source of the 20 T cell receptor beta chains below, sequenced in a study of shared clonotypes between healthy human individuals. Naive CD8 cells, CD45RO-negative and positively selected for CCR7, excluded terminally differentiated effector memory CD45RA+ cells. Libraries were prepared by immunoSEQ multiplex PCR; TCRdb keeps only in-frame clonotypes and omits some of them. The table has about 2 million clones, roughly 95% seen once; the top ten hold roughly 1.2%. The sequenced sample consisted of naive CD8+ T cells sorted from blood. The receptors here all came from a man aged 18-30 years in good health.

The chain links TRBV27 to TRBJ2-1; 9 nucleotides agree with TRBD1. This CDR3 has 15 residues. V lost 7 bases, J lost 2 bases, and 6 bases stayed unmatched. Germline loops: CDR1 MNHEY, CDR2 SMNVEV (reference sequence). The CDR3 region has the DNA TGTGCCAGCACCTTTGGGACAGGGCCCTACAATGAGCAGTTCTTC. Translation: CASTFGTGPYNEQFF.

This chain connects TRBV4-1 to TRBJ1-1, with unresolved D. CDR1 and CDR2 (germline): MGHRA, YSYEKL. V lost 4 bases, J lost 4 bases, and 16 bases lay in between. The CDR3 loop spans 15 amino acids. CDR3 sequence: CASSPANAEVTEAFF. CDR3 sequence (DNA): TGCGCCAGCAGCCCGGCCAACGCTGAGGTCACTGAAGCTTTCTTT.

The gene calls are TRBV11-3 and TRBJ2-1; 9 bases map to TRBD2. V shed 0 bases, J shed 8 bases, and the junction held 5 bases outside the gene matches. The germline V gene encodes CDR1 SGHNT and CDR2 YENEEA. The CDR3 has 15 residues. CDR3 sequence: CASSLDGREGHEQFF. DNA for the CDR3: TGTGCCAGCAGCTTAGATGGGCGGGAGGGACATGAGCAGTTCTTC.

The chain is built from TRBV28 and TRBJ2-7; D is unresolved. Trimming removed 2 bases from V and 5 bases from J, with 13 bases in between. This CDR3 comprises 14 residues. Germline V gene lookup returns CDR1 MDHEN and CDR2 SYDVKM. The CDR3 nucleotides are TGTGCCAGCAGTTTAATGGACCCGGACCACGAGCAGTACTTC. Protein: CASSLMDPDHEQYF.

The J gene is TRBJ2-7, the V gene TRBV7-9; 7 nucleotides match TRBD1. The CDR3 runs 19 residues. The germline CDR1 and CDR2 sequences are SEHNR and FQNEAQ (reference sequence). V lost 5 bases, J lost 1 base, and 20 bases stayed unmatched. CDR3 loop: CASSPPVPMTGLTSYEQYF. The CDR3 DNA reads as TGTGCCAGCAGCCCTCCGGTCCCAATGACAGGGCTTACTTCCTACGAGCAGTACTTC.

This sequence joins TRBV27 and TRBJ2-6, with TRBD2 matching 7 bases. The germline CDR1 and CDR2 sequences are MNHEY and SMNVEV (reference sequence). This CDR3 is 15 amino acids long. The V gene end was trimmed by 3 bases and the J gene end by 4 bases; junction bases not matched to a gene: 3. CDR3 sequence (DNA): TGTGCCAGCAGTTTTGCGGGGGACGGGGCCAACGTCCTGACTTTC. This encodes CASSFAGDGANVLTF. Based on the CDR3 plus reference TRBV27 and TRBJ2-6, the full variable domain is EAQVTQNPRYLITVTGKKLTVTCSQNMNHEYMSWYRQDPGLGLRQIYYSMNVEVTDKGDVPEGYKVSRKEKRNFPLILESPSPNQTSLYFCASSFAGDGANVLTFGAGSRLTVL.

The chain employs TRBV5-1 and TRBJ2-7, with D possibly matching TRBD1 (6 bases). The germline CDR1 and CDR2 sequences are SGHRS and YFSETQ. CDR3 length: 14 amino acids. Trimming took 4 bases from V and 4 from J, leaving 15 bases between them. CDR3: CASSTQGATYEQYF. The CDR3 region has the DNA TGCGCCAGCAGCACACAGGGTGCTACTTACGAGCAGTACTTC. The full variable domain, completed using reference TRBV5-1 and TRBJ2-7, is KAGVTQTPRYLIKTRGQQVTLSCSPISGHRSVSWYQQTPGQGLQFLFEYFSETQRNKGNFPGRFSGRQFSNSRSEMNVSTLELGDSALYLCASSTQGATYEQYFGPGTRLTVT.

This rearrangement joins TRBV30 to TRBJ1-2; D gene ambiguous. Germline assignment: CDR1 GTSNPN and CDR2 SVGIG (reference sequence). V lost 2 bases, J lost 2 bases, and 15 bases lay in between. CDR3 length: 15 residues. CDR3 amino acids: CAWSPLSEENYGYTF. In DNA, the CDR3 is TGTGCCTGGAGTCCCCTCTCCGAGGAGAACTATGGCTACACCTTC.

The chain uses TRBV29-1 and TRBJ2-7, with TRBD1 identical over 9 bases. Germline values: CDR1 SQVTM, CDR2 ANQGSEA. The CDR3 has 15 amino acids. Trimming at V came to 0 bases and at J to 7 bases, leaving 10 bases not matched to a gene. The CDR3 region has the DNA TGCAGCGTTGAAGACTTAGACAGGGGGAGAGGAGAGCAGTACTTC. It is translated as CSVEDLDRGRGEQYF.

The V and J genes are TRBV7-9 and TRBJ2-1; D may be TRBD1 (6 bases). Germline CDR1 and CDR2: SEHNR and FQNEAQ (reference sequence). The CDR3 length is 13 residues. The V gene lost 5 bases and the J gene lost 9 bases, with 14 bases spanning the gap. The CDR3 reads CASSPSQGGEQFF. The CDR3 DNA reads TGTGCCAGCAGCCCGTCACAGGGTGGTGAGCAGTTCTTC.

The chain employs TRBV7-6 and TRBJ1-6, with D maybe TRBD1 (6 bases). The germline V and J ends were trimmed by 5 bases and 12 bases, with 17 bases remaining between them. The CDR3 covers 14 residues. Germline V gene sequence: CDR1 SGHVS, CDR2 FNYEAQ. This CDR3 reads CASSHSRVRGPLHF. CDR3 DNA: TGTGCCAGCAGCCATAGCAGAGTCAGGGGACCCCTCCACTTT.

The CDR3 sequence: CASSVGSGTAGANVLTF. CDR3 nucleotides: TGTGCCAGCAGCGTAGGTAGTGGGACAGCCGGGGCCAACGTCCTGACTTTC. J is TRBJ2-6 and V is TRBV9, with TRBD1 matching 7 bases. There are 17 residues in the CDR3. With 0 bases clipped from V and 4 bases from J, the junction kept 7 bases outside the gene matches. The germline gives CDR1 SGDLS, CDR2 YYNGEE.

Remarks on this clone: The sample holds other DNA sequences that translate to the same CDR3. V is TRBV27 and J is TRBJ2-7; no clear D gene. This CDR3 has 12 residues. The V gene lost 2 bases and the J gene lost 5 bases, with 7 bases spanning the gap. From germline, CDR1 is MNHEY and CDR2 SMNVEV (reference sequence). CDR3 DNA: TGTGCCAGCAGTTTAGCCGGTCACGAGCAGTACTTC. It specifies CASSLAGHEQYF.

The rearrangement joins TRBV7-3 to TRBJ2-7; maybe TRBD2 (5 bases). This CDR3 region has 14 residues. Germline CDR1 SGHTA, CDR2 FQGTGA. V shed 2 bases and J shed 6 bases, with 14 bases lying between them. The CDR3 DNA sequence: TGTGCCAGCAGCTTAGAGGGTTCCTATGGCGAGCAGTACTTC. This sequence encodes CASSLEGSYGEQYF.

The genes are TRBV7-9 and TRBJ2-1, with 9 bases identical to TRBD2. With V trimmed by 3 bases and J by 7 bases, 7 bases remained unmatched. This CDR3 has 15 amino acids. In germline, CDR1 is SEHNR, CDR2 FQNEAQ (reference sequence). This CDR3 reads CASSFVAGAENEQFF. The CDR3 DNA reads TGTGCCAGCAGCTTCGTAGCGGGAGCGGAGAATGAGCAGTTCTTC.

The chain is built from TRBV30 and TRBJ1-2; TRBD1 agrees at 9 bases. The CDR3 covers 12 residues. Looked up from germline, CDR1 is GTSNPN and CDR2 is SVGIG (reference sequence). V lost 3 bases and J lost 11; bases outside the gene matches: 7. The CDR3 sequence: CAWSSGTGLYTF. The CDR3 nucleotides are TGTGCCTGGAGCTCCGGGACAGGGCTGTACACCTTC.

The chain links TRBV27 to TRBJ1-2; D may be TRBD1 (5 bases). Germline V gene data show CDR1 as MNHEY and CDR2 as SMNVEV (reference sequence). V lost 0 bases, J lost 7 bases, and 12 bases lay in between. This CDR3 has 14 residues. This chain's CDR3 is CASSLSSGLSGYTF. The CDR3 bases are TGTGCCAGCAGTTTATCTTCAGGGCTTTCTGGCTACACCTTC.

The rearrangement links TRBV28 to TRBJ2-7; D is possibly TRBD1 (7 bases). Trimming took 2 bases from V and 2 from J, leaving 10 bases between them. Per germline, CDR1 MDHEN and CDR2 SYDVKM. The CDR3 loop spans 14 amino acids. This CDR3 reads CASSLPGGTYEQYF. CDR3 in DNA: TGTGCCAGCAGTTTACCAGGGGGGACCTACGAGCAGTACTTC.

About this clone: Other DNA sequences in the same sample also yield this CDR3. The chain employs TRBV5-4 and TRBJ1-1, with D unclear. Trimming stripped 0 bases from V and 7 bases from J, with 4 bases between. CDR1 is SGHNT and CDR2 is YYREEE in the germline V gene (reference sequence). The length of the CDR3 is 11 residues. The CDR3 nucleotides are TGTGCCAGCAGCTTGGGGCGTGAAGCTTTCTTT. This sequence encodes CASSLGREAFF.

This clone was detected only once. CDR3 in amino acids: CASSSRLAGATGELFF. The CDR3 nucleotides are TGTGCCAGCAGTAGTCGACTAGCGGGAGCCACCGGGGAGCTGTTTTTT. V is TRBV7-9 and J is TRBJ2-2, with 12 bases matching TRBD2. J was trimmed by 4 bases and V by 6 bases; bases with no gene match: 6. Germline V gene lookup returns CDR1 SEHNR and CDR2 FQNEAQ (reference sequence). The CDR3 is made up of 16 amino acids.